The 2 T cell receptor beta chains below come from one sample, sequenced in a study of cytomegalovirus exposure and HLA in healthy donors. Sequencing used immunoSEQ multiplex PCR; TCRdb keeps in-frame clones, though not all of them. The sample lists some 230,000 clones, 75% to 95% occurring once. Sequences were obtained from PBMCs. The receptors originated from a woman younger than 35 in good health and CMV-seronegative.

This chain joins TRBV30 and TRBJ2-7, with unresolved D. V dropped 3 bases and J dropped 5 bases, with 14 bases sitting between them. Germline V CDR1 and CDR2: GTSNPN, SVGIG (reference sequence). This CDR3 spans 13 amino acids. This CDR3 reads CAWRPRSFNEQYF. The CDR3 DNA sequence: TGTGCCTGGAGGCCACGGAGTTTCAACGAGCAGTACTTC.

CDR3 sequence reads: CASSRNTRVDYGYTF. Written as DNA, the CDR3 is TGTGCCAGTAGTAGGAATACCAGGGTGGACTATGGCTACACCTTC. V usage is TRBV19 and J usage is TRBJ1-2; D possibly corresponds to TRBD1 (5 bases). V was trimmed by 4 bases and J by 3 bases, leaving 15 bases between them. Germline V gene sequence: CDR1 LNHDA, CDR2 SQIVND (reference sequence). This CDR3 has 15 amino acids. The variable domain in full, completed from reference TRBV19 and TRBJ1-2, reads DGGITQSPKYLFRKEGQNVTLSCEQNLNHDAMYWYRQDPGQGLRLIYYSQIVNDFQKGDIAEGYSVSREKKESFPLTVTSAQKNPTAFYLCASSRNTRVDYGYTFGSGTRLTVV.